This T cell receptor beta chain was documented in a study of blood T cell repertoires in COVID-19. Study summary: From T cells, B-cell-depleted T cells, or PBMCs came the material, which was cDNA or gDNA.

Per the authors' pipeline: Estimation of nucleated cell counts was performed using reference gene primer amplification. TCRdb keeps only in-frame clones here, not all; method: immunoSEQ multiplex PCR. From that table come the V and J calls and clone size; the DNA was used to work out D and trimming. Of just under 350,000 clones in the sample, around 88% are singletons; the top ten hold 2.5% to 3%. This CDR3 spans 15 amino acids. Germline CDR1 reads GTSNPN; CDR2 reads SVGIG (reference sequence). Deletions cut 6 bases from V and 4 bases from J, with 22 bases between. The rearrangement uses TRBV30 and TRBJ2-7; tentatively, D is TRBD1 (6 bases). This TCR derives from a man younger than 45 with active or convalescent COVID-19. Source material: peripheral blood. This chain's CDR3 is CACSTGVQGQYEQYF. The CDR3 DNA is TGTGCCTGTTCTACCGGGGTGCAGGGGCAGTACGAGCAGTACTTC. Supplemented by reference TRBV30 and TRBJ2-7, the full variable domain reads SQTIHQWPATLVQPVGSPLSLECTVEGTSNPNLYWYRQAAGRGLQLLFYSVGIGQISSEVPQNLSASRPQDRQFILSSKKLLLSDSGFYLCACSTGVQGQYEQYFGPGTRLTVT.